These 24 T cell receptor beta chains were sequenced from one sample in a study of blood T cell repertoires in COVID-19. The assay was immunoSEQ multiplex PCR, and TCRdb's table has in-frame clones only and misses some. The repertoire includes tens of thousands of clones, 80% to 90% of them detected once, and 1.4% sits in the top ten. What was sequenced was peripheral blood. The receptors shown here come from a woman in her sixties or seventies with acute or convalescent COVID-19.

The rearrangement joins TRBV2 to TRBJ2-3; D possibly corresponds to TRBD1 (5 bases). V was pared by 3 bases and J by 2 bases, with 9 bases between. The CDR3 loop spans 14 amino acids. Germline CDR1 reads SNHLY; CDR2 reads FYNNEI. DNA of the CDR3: TGTGCCAGCAGTGATGGACAAGACACAGATACGCAGTATTTT. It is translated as CASSDGQDTDTQYF.

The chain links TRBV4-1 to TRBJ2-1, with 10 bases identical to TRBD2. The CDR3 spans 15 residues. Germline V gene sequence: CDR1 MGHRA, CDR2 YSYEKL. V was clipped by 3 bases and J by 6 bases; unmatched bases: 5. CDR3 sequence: CASSHKREGSNEQFF. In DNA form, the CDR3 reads TGCGCCAGCAGCCACAAGCGGGAGGGAAGCAATGAGCAGTTCTTC.

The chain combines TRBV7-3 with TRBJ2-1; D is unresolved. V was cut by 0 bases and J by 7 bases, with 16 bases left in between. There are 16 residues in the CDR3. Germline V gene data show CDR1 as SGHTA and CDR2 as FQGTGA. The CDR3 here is CASSLTPTAAVNEQFF. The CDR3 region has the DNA TGTGCCAGCAGCTTAACCCCAACTGCGGCTGTTAATGAGCAGTTCTTC.

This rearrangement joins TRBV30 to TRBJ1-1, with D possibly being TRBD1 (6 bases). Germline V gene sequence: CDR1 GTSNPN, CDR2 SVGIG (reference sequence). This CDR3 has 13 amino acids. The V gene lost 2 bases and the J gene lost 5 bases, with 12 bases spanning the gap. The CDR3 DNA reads TGTGCCTGGAGTAGTTCAGGGGTGACTGAAGCTTTCTTT. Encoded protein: CAWSSSGVTEAFF.

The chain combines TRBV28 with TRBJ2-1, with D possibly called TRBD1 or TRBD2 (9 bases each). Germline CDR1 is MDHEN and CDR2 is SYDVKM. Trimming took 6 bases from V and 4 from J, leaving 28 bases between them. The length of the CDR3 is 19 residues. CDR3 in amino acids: CASRPGTGPTSGRYNEQFF. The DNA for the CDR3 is TGTGCCAGCAGGCCCGGGACAGGGCCCACTAGCGGGCGGTACAATGAGCAGTTCTTC.

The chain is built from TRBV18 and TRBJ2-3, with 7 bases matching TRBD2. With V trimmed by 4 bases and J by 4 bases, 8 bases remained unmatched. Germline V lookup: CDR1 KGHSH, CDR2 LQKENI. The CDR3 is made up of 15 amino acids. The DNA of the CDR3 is TGTGCCAGCTCACGTCGAGCGGGGAGTGCAGATACGCAGTATTTT. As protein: CASSRRAGSADTQYF.

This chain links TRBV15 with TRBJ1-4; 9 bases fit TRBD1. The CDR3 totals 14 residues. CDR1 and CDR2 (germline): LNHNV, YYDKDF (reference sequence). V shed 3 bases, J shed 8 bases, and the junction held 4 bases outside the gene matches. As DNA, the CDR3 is TGTGCCACCAGCAGCGGGACAGGGAACGAAAAACTGTTTTTT. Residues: CATSSGTGNEKLFF.

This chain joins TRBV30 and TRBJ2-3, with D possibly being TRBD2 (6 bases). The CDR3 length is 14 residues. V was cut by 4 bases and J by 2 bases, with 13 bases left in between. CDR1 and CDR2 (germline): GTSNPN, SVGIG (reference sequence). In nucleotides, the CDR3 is TGTGCCTGGAATAAGGCTAGCGCCACAGATACGCAGTATTTT. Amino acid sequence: CAWNKASATDTQYF.

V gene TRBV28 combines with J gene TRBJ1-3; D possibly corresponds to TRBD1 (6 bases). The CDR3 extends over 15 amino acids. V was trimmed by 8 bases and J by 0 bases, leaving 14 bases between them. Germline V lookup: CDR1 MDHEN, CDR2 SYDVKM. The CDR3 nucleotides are TGTGCCAGCCGGGAGGGGGGCAGCTCTGGAAACACCATATATTTT. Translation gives CASREGGSSGNTIYF. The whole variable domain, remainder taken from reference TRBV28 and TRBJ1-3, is DVKVTQSSRYLVKRTGEKVFLECVQDMDHENMFWYRQDPGLGLRLIYFSYDVKMKEKGDIPEGYSVSREKKERFSLILESASTNQTSMYLCASREGGSSGNTIYFGEGSWLTVV.

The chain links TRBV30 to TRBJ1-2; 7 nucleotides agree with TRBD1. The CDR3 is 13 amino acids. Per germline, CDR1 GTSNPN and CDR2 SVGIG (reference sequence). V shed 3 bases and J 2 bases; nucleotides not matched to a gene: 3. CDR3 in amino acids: CAWRTTGNYGYTF. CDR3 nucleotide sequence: TGTGCCTGGAGGACGACAGGGAACTATGGCTACACCTTC.

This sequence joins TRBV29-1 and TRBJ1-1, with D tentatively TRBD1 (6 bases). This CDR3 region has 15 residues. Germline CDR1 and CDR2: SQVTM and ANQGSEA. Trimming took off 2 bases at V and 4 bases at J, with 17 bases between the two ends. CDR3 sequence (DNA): TGCAGCGTTGAATATTCTAGTCAACAGGGCACTGAAGCTTTCTTT. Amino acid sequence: CSVEYSSQQGTEAFF.

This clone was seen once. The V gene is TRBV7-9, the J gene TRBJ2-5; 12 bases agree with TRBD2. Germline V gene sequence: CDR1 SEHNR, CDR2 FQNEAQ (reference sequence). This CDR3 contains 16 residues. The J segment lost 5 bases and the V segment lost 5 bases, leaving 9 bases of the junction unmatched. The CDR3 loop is CASSPASGGALETQYF. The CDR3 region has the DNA TGTGCCAGCAGCCCCGCTAGCGGGGGGGCCTTGGAGACCCAGTACTTC.

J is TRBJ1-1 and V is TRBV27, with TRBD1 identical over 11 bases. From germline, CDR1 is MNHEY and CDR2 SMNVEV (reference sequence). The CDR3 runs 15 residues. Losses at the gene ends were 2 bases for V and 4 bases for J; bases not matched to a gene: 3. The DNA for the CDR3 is TGTGCCAGCAGTTTAGGGGACAGGGGGGTCACTGAAGCTTTCTTT. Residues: CASSLGDRGVTEAFF.

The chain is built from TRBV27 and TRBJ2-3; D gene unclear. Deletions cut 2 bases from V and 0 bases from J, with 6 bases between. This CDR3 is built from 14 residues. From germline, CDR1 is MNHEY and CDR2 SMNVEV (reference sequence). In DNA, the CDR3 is TGTGCCAGCAGTTTAATCTCTAGCACAGATACGCAGTATTTT. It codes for CASSLISSTDTQYF.

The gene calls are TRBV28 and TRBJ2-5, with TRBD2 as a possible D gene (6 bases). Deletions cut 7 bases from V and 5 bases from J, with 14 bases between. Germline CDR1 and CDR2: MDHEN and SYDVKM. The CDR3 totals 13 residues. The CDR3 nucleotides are TGTGCCAGCATAGGAGGGGCATGGGAGACCCAGTACTTC. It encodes CASIGGAWETQYF.

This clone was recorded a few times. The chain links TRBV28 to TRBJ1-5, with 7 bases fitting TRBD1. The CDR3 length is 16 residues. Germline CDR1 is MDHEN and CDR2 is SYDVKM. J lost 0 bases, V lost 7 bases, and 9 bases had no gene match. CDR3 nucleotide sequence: TGTGCCAGCACCTTGACAGGGACAATTAGCAATCAGCCCCAGCATTTT. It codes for CASTLTGTISNQPQHF.

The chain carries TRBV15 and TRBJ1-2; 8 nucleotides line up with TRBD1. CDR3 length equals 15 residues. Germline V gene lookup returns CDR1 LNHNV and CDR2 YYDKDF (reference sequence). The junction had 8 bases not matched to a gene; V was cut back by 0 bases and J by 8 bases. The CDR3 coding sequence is TGTGCCACCAGCAGAGATAAGACAGGGGTGGAAGGCTACACCTTC. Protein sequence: CATSRDKTGVEGYTF.

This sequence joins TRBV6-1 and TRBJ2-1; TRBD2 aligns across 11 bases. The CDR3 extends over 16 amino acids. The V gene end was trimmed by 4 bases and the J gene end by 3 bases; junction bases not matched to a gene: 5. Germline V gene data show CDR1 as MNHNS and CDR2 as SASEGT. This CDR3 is CASSGGTSGVYNEQFF. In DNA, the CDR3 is TGTGCCAGCAGTGGAGGGACTAGCGGAGTCTACAATGAGCAGTTCTTC.

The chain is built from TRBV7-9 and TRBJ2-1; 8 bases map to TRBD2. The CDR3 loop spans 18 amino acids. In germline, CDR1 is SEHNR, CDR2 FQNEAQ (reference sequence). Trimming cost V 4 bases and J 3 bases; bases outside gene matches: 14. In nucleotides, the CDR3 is TGTGCCAGCAGCTCCACCTCCGGACGGGGGGGGCTCTACAATGAGCAGTTCTTC. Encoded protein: CASSSTSGRGGLYNEQFF.

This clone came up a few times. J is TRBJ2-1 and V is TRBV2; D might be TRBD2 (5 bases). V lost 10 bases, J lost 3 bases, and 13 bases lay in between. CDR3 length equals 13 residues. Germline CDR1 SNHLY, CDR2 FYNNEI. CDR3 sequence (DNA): TGTGCCACCCACAAAGGAGGCTACAATGAGCAGTTCTTC. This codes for CATHKGGYNEQFF.

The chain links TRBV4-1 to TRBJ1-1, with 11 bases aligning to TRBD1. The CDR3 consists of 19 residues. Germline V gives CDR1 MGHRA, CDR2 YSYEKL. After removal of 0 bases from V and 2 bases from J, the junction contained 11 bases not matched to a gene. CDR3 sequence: CASSQDARDRGVSNTEAFF. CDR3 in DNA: TGCGCCAGCAGCCAAGATGCTAGGGACAGGGGGGTATCCAACACTGAAGCTTTCTTT.

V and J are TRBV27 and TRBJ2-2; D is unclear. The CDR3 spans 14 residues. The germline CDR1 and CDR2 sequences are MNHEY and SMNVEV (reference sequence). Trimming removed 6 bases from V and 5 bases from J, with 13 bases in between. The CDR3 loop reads CASSPRAITGELFF. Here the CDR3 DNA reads TGTGCCAGCAGCCCCAGAGCGATTACCGGGGAGCTGTTTTTT.

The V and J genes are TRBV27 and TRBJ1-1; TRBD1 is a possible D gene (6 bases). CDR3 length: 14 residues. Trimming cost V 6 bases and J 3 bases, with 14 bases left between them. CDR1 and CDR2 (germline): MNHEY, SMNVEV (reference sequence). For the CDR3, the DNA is TGTGCCAGCAGGAACAGGGTTTCGGACACTGAAGCTTTCTTT. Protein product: CASRNRVSDTEAFF.

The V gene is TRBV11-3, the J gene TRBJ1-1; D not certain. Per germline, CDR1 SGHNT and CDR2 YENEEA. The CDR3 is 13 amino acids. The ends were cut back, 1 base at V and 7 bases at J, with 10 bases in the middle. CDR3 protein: CASSLVYGSEAFF. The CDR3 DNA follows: TGTGCCAGCAGCTTAGTGTACGGGAGTGAAGCTTTCTTT.